Each of the 21 T cell receptor beta chains below was sequenced from the same sample in a study of blood T cell repertoires in COVID-19 (dated by TCRdb to about 2020). Preparation of the library involved the immunoSEQ multiplex PCR assay. Imported from immuneACCESS, the table was reduced by TCRdb to in-frame sequences with V and J called. These copies leave out some clones; in studies compared against another copy, an unresolved V gene accounts for under half, and the cause of the remainder is not known. The sample table contains approximately 52,000 clones; only one count was recorded for over 75% of them. The ten largest clonotypes hold around a sixth of the sample. The sequenced sample was peripheral blood. These receptor sequences come from a human donor with active COVID-19. The donor label of this sample is uncertain.

The chain employs TRBV6-5 and TRBJ1-2; no definite D call. Germline-derived CDR1 and CDR2 are MNHEY and SVGAGI. The CDR3 totals 14 residues. Trimming left V 7 bases short and J 0 bases short, with 12 bases between. The CDR3 is CASTPGGSNYGYTF. The CDR3 coding sequence is TGTGCCAGCACCCCCGGCGGGTCTAACTATGGCTACACCTTC.

This sequence joins TRBV7-9 and TRBJ1-4; the D gene is possibly TRBD1 (6 bases). CDR1 SEHNR and CDR2 FQNEAQ come from the germline V gene (reference sequence). The V and J ends lost 2 bases and 8 bases respectively, with 9 bases between them. This CDR3 spans 13 amino acids. The CDR3 coding sequence is TGTGCCAGCAGCTTATCCCAGGGGGAAAAACTGTTTTTT. This codes for CASSLSQGEKLFF. Filled out from reference TRBV7-9 and TRBJ1-4, the complete variable domain reads DTGVSQNPRHKITKRGQNVTFRCDPISEHNRLYWYRQTLGQGPEFLTYFQNEAQLEKSRLLSDRFSAERPKGSFSTLEIQRTEQGDSAMYLCASSLSQGEKLFFGSGTQLSVL.

Turning to this clone: The junction departs from the called germline gene at one end, perhaps through a read error. The V gene is TRBV7-7, the J gene TRBJ2-1; 9 positions match TRBD1. Germline loops: CDR1 SSHAT, CDR2 FNYEAQ (reference sequence). The CDR3 is made up of 15 amino acids. CDR3 protein: CASSLGQGLYNEQFF. In DNA form, the CDR3 reads TGTGCTAGCAGCTTAGGACAGGGGCTCTACAATGAGCAGTTCTTC. Complete variable domain (other parts from reference TRBV7-7 and TRBJ2-1): GAGVSQSPRYKVTKRGQDVTLRCDPISSHATLYWYQQALGQGPEFLTYFNYEAQPDKSGLPSDRFSAERPEGSISTLTIQRTEQRDSAMYRCASSLGQGLYNEQFFGPGTRLTVL.

This clone was observed a single time. The CDR3 DNA sequence: TGTGCCAGCAGTTATAGAGGGTCCACTGAAGCTTTCTTT. Translation gives CASSYRGSTEAFF. The gene calls are TRBV6-5 and TRBJ1-1; D unresolved. Germline values: CDR1 MNHEY, CDR2 SVGAGI. Between the trimmed V and J ends, which lost 3 bases and 4 bases, there was a span of 9 bases. The CDR3 totals 13 residues.

This rearrangement joins TRBV19 to TRBJ2-5; a possible D gene is TRBD1 (7 bases). V lost 3 bases and J 4 bases, leaving 15 bases between the germline ends. This CDR3 region has 15 residues. CDR1 LNHDA and CDR2 SQIVND come from the germline V gene (reference sequence). The chain's CDR3 is CASSISSGGLETQYF. CDR3 nucleotides: TGTGCCAGTAGTATTAGTTCAGGGGGGTTAGAGACCCAGTACTTC.

V is TRBV6-5 and J is TRBJ2-7; D is perhaps TRBD2 (7 bases). There are 14 residues in the CDR3. Looked up from germline, CDR1 is MNHEY and CDR2 is SVGAGI. V was clipped by 7 bases and J by 4 bases, with 17 bases between them. In nucleotides, the CDR3 is TGTGCCAGCACCCCCCCGGGGGGCAGGTACGAGCAGTACTTC. As protein: CASTPPGGRYEQYF.

This clone was picked up a small number of times. This chain connects TRBV5-4 to TRBJ2-7; possibly TRBD1 for D (5 bases). The germline V gene encodes CDR1 SGHNT and CDR2 YYREEE (reference sequence). The CDR3 sequence is 14 residues long. V dropped 4 bases and J dropped 1 base, with 12 bases sitting between them. CDR3 region: CASSTTGYSYEQYF. For the CDR3, the DNA is TGTGCCAGCAGCACAACAGGATATTCCTACGAGCAGTACTTC.

The V call is TRBV11-3, the J call TRBJ2-2; D unresolved. The V end lost 3 bases, the J end lost 4 bases, and 6 bases lay between the germline ends. The CDR3 sequence is 13 residues long. In germline, CDR1 is SGHNT, CDR2 YENEEA. The CDR3 spells CASSLTSTGELFF. The CDR3, as DNA: TGTGCCAGCAGCTTGACTTCCACCGGGGAGCTGTTTTTT.

This chain uses TRBV29-1 with TRBJ1-2, with 7 bases that match TRBD1. Per germline, CDR1 SQVTM and CDR2 ANQGSEA. V lost 5 bases and J lost 3; bases outside the gene matches: 6. The CDR3 extends over 13 amino acids. The CDR3 DNA reads as TGCAGCGTTACGACAGGGTCAGACTATGGCTACACCTTC. It is translated as CSVTTGSDYGYTF.

The V call is TRBV2, the J call TRBJ2-2, with no clear D. This CDR3 has 15 residues. Per germline, CDR1 SNHLY and CDR2 FYNNEI. V was shortened by 8 bases and J by 4 bases, with 17 bases between the two germline ends. The CDR3 region is CASRFDFGGTGELFF. Written as DNA, the CDR3 is TGTGCCAGCCGATTTGATTTCGGCGGCACCGGGGAGCTGTTTTTT.

This chain connects TRBV7-3 to TRBJ2-1, with D unclear. V lost 2 bases to trimming and J lost 8 bases, with 10 bases between them. Germline CDR1 is SGHTA and CDR2 is FQGTGA. This CDR3 has 13 amino acids. Here the CDR3 reads CASSLLRVDEQFF. In nucleotides, the CDR3 is TGTGCCAGCAGCTTACTTCGAGTGGATGAGCAGTTCTTC.

The DNA for the CDR3 is TGCGCCAGCAGCTTAGGGGGCGCGACGAAGACTGAAGCTTTCTTT. It translates to CASSLGGATKTEAFF. This chain connects TRBV5-1 to TRBJ1-1; 7 nucleotides line up with TRBD1. The CDR3 has 15 residues. After removal of 2 bases from V and 5 bases from J, the junction contained 9 bases not matched to a gene. CDR1 is SGHRS, CDR2 YFSETQ, per germline.

The table lists this clone with a count of one. This rearrangement joins TRBV7-9 to TRBJ2-1, with TRBD1 as a possible D gene (7 bases). The CDR3 consists of 14 residues. V was shortened by 5 bases and J by 10 bases, with 18 bases between the two germline ends. Looked up from germline, CDR1 is SEHNR and CDR2 is FQNEAQ (reference sequence). The CDR3 sequence is CASSPRGAGREQFF. In DNA, the CDR3 is TGTGCCAGCAGCCCCAGGGGGGCGGGTCGAGAGCAGTTCTTC.

This clone has more than one count but fewer than ten. The chain links TRBV5-1 to TRBJ2-1; tentative D call: TRBD2 (5 bases). V dropped 4 bases and J dropped 5 bases, with 7 bases sitting between them. This CDR3 is 12 amino acids long. The germline V gene has CDR1 SGHRS and CDR2 YFSETQ. CDR3 sequence reads: CASSEGNNEQFF. The CDR3, as DNA: TGCGCCAGCAGCGAGGGCAACAATGAGCAGTTCTTC. Full variable domain (remainder filled in from reference TRBV5-1 and TRBJ2-1): KAGVTQTPRYLIKTRGQQVTLSCSPISGHRSVSWYQQTPGQGLQFLFEYFSETQRNKGNFPGRFSGRQFSNSRSEMNVSTLELGDSALYLCASSEGNNEQFFGPGTRLTVL.

The chain links TRBV4-2 to TRBJ2-1; D is perhaps TRBD2 (6 bases). The CDR3 contains 15 residues. Germline-derived CDR1 and CDR2 are LGHNA and YNFKEQ. The germline V and J ends were trimmed by 3 bases and 4 bases, with 13 bases remaining between them. In nucleotides, the CDR3 is TGTGCCAGCAGCCAGTGGGCGGGGCTATACAATGAGCAGTTCTTC. It specifies CASSQWAGLYNEQFF.

The chain joins TRBV13 to TRBJ1-6; 9 nucleotides match TRBD1. This CDR3 is 18 amino acids long. Trimming at V came to 1 base and at J to 7 bases, leaving 11 bases not matched to a gene. The germline gives CDR1 PRHDT, CDR2 FYEKMQ (reference sequence). CDR3 amino acids: CASSLVQGAIQGNSPLHF. CDR3 DNA: TGTGCCAGCAGCTTAGTACAGGGGGCAATCCAAGGAAATTCACCCCTCCACTTT.

The genes are TRBV7-9 and TRBJ2-5, with 8 bases that match TRBD2. This CDR3 is 15 amino acids long. Germline CDR1 and CDR2: SEHNR and FQNEAQ (reference sequence). V dropped 0 bases and J dropped 0; count of bases not matched to a gene: 0. The CDR3 spells CASSLAGLDQETQYF. The CDR3 DNA sequence: TGTGCCAGCAGCTTAGCGGGACTAGACCAAGAGACCCAGTACTTC. Supplemented by reference TRBV7-9 and TRBJ2-5, the full variable domain reads DTGVSQNPRHKITKRGQNVTFRCDPISEHNRLYWYRQTLGQGPEFLTYFQNEAQLEKSRLLSDRFSAERPKGSFSTLEIQRTEQGDSAMYLCASSLAGLDQETQYFGPGTRLLVL.

The chain couples TRBV19 to TRBJ1-5; D gene uncertain. This CDR3 has 15 residues. V was clipped by 5 bases and J by 0 bases, with 11 bases between them. The germline CDR1 and CDR2 sequences are LNHDA and SQIVND (reference sequence). The CDR3 reads CASSSGHYSNQPQHF. As DNA, the CDR3 is TGTGCCAGTAGTTCAGGTCATTATAGCAATCAGCCCCAGCATTTT.

The V and J genes are TRBV9 and TRBJ1-1, with D unresolved. The CDR3 length is 15 residues. Germline V gene data show CDR1 as SGDLS and CDR2 as YYNGEE. V gave up 4 bases and J gave up 1 base, with 14 bases separating them. CDR3 coding DNA: TGTGCCAGCAGCCCAGGTCTAATGGGGAACACTGAAGCTTTCTTT. Translating it yields CASSPGLMGNTEAFF.

In its sample, this clone ranks as medium-sized (0.01 to 0.1%). The gene calls are TRBV6-2 or TRBV6-3 and TRBJ2-1, with 14 bases matching TRBD2. Germline CDR1 and CDR2: MNHEY and SVGEGT. This CDR3 spans 15 amino acids. The V segment lost 0 bases and the J segment 9 bases; nucleotides outside the gene matches: 1. CDR3 sequence: CASSYSTSGGAEQFF. CDR3 nucleotides: TGTGCCAGCAGTTACTCGACTAGCGGGGGGGCTGAGCAGTTCTTC.

This chain uses TRBV5-1 with TRBJ1-4, with D uncertain. CDR1 and CDR2 from the germline V gene are SGHRS and YFSETQ. The CDR3 is 14 residues long. V dropped 5 bases and J dropped 2 bases, with 10 bases sitting between them. The CDR3 protein is CASSTGSTNEKLFF. In nucleotides, the CDR3 is TGCGCCAGCAGTACGGGTAGCACTAATGAAAAACTGTTTTTT. The complete variable domain, with remaining parts taken from reference TRBV5-1 and TRBJ1-4, reads KAGVTQTPRYLIKTRGQQVTLSCSPISGHRSVSWYQQTPGQGLQFLFEYFSETQRNKGNFPGRFSGRQFSNSRSEMNVSTLELGDSALYLCASSTGSTNEKLFFGSGTQLSVL.